These 2 T cell receptor beta chains originate from one sample sequenced in a study of blood T cell repertoires in COVID-19. Some clones are missing from TCRdb's copy, which holds only in-frame ones; the method was immunoSEQ multiplex PCR. The sample carries more than 60,000 clones, approximately 85% recorded once. Sample: peripheral blood. The receptors originated from a human donor in a cohort sampled during active COVID-19.

The sample holds a few counts of this clone. J is TRBJ1-6 and V is TRBV5-5; maybe TRBD1 (6 bases). The germline V gene has CDR1 SGHKS and CDR2 YYEKEE (reference sequence). This CDR3 comprises 15 residues. V dropped 4 bases and J dropped 8 bases, with 16 bases sitting between them. CDR3 sequence reads: CASSRWSTGDSPLHF. For the CDR3, the DNA is TGTGCCAGCAGCCGATGGTCGACAGGTGATTCACCCCTCCACTTT.

This chain connects TRBV19 to TRBJ2-7; 8 nucleotides align to TRBD1. Germline V gives CDR1 LNHDA, CDR2 SQIVND (reference sequence). The CDR3 is made up of 15 amino acids. The trim removed 7 bases at V and 5 bases at J, leaving 13 bases unmatched. The DNA of the CDR3 is TGTGCCAGTAAGGCCGGGTCGACAGGGGCGGACGAGCAGTACTTC. Protein sequence: CASKAGSTGADEQYF.